This T cell receptor (beta chain) was sequenced for a study of T cells after posttransplantation cyclophosphamide. Methotrexate plus calcineurin inhibitor accompanied controls' myeloablative marrow transplants; sampling was 1 year later. Study-wide points: Donor-recipient repertoire similarity was low at 1-2 months, rising over year one. TRB overlap between skin or GI tissue T cells and blood was limited. TRB clonality was highly associated with recipient CMV seropositivity and reactivation.

Some clones are missing from TCRdb's copy, which holds only in-frame ones; the method was immunoSEQ multiplex PCR. This sample has about 21,000 clones, with about 86% found just once. Concerning this clone: Its antigen is undetermined.

Germline V gives CDR1 DFQATT, CDR2 SNEGSKA (reference sequence). This CDR3 is 11 amino acids long. The V and J ends lost 7 bases and 1 base respectively, with 7 bases between them. This clonotype was sampled from a female patient in her 30s who received an allogeneic stem cell transplant from an unrelated donor, was CMV-positive, and had acute and chronic GVHD. Some T cells may be transferred from the graft donor. Sequencing was performed on PBMCs, taken 362 days after allogeneic stem cell transplant with calcineurin inhibitor and methotrexate. J is TRBJ1-1 and V is TRBV20-1; unclear D gene. The CDR3 sequence: CSVHRNTEAFF. Written as DNA, the CDR3 is TGCAGTGTACATCGGAACACTGAAGCTTTCTTT.